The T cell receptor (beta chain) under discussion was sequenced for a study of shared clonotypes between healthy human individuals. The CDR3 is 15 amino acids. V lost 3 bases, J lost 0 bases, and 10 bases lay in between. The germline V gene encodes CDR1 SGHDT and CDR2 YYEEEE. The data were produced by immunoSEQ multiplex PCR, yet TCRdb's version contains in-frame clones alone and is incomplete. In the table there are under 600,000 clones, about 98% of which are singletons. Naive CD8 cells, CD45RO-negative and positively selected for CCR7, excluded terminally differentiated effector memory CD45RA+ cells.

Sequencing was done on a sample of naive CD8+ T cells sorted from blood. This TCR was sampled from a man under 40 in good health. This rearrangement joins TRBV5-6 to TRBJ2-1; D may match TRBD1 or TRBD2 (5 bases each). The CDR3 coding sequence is TGTGCCAGCAGCTCTGGGACCCGCTCCTACAATGAGCAGTTCTTC. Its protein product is CASSSGTRSYNEQFF.